Detailed here is one T cell receptor beta chain. What it binds is unknown. Here immunoSEQ multiplex PCR was the method, and the copy in TCRdb shows in-frame clones only, minus some. The sample contains around 170,000 clones, roughly 89% of which appear only once. This record belongs to a study of Ad26.COV2.S vaccination and SARS-CoV-2 variants. Notes on the study in general: Among vaccine recipients, spike-specific TCR breadth exceeded that of placebo recipients. Similar non-spike TCR breadth was seen in vaccine and placebo recipients. Substantial breadth was reportedly displayed by spike-specific CD8+ and CD4+ T cell responses after vaccination. Assessments of TCR breadth and depth may have underestimated the total T cell responses.

The specimen comprised peripheral blood, sampled after recovery from COVID-19. The TCR sequence derives from a human donor who had recovered from COVID-19.

This chain's CDR3 is CASSLRKQLGPYNEQFF. CDR3 DNA sequence: TGTGCCAGCAGTTTACGGAAACAGCTAGGACCTTACAATGAGCAGTTCTTC. The chain is built from TRBV28 and TRBJ2-1; D not resolved. Trimming pared 2 bases from V and 4 bases from J, leaving 18 bases between. The germline CDR1 and CDR2 sequences are MDHEN and SYDVKM. The CDR3 totals 17 residues.